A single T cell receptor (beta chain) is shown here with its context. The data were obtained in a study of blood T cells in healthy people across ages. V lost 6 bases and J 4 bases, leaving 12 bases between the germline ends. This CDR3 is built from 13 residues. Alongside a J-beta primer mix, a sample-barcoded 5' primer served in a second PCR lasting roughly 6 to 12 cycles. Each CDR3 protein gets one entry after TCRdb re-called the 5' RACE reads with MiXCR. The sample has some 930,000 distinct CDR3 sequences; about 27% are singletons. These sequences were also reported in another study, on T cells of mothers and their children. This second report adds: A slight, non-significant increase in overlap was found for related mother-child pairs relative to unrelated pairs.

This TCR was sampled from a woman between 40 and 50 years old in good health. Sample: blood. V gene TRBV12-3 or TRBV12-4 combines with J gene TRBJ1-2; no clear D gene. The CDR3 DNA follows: TGTGCCAGCAGGGGCGGACGTGTCTATGGCTACACCTTC. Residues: CASRGGRVYGYTF.